This TCR beta chain was identified in a study of cytomegalovirus exposure and HLA in healthy donors. TCRdb's copy holds only in-frame clones and misses some; the assay was immunoSEQ multiplex PCR. The table lists about 220,000 clones, roughly 89% of them singletons. Of note for this clone: Its matching antigen is unknown.

The CDR3 consists of 13 residues. Germline lookup yields CDR1 SGDLS and CDR2 YYNGEE. With 4 bases clipped from V and 8 bases from J, the junction kept 5 bases outside the gene matches. Overall study findings and caveats: It was found in a later analysis that first-cohort TCR clusters tended to co-occur in the 100 to 150 validation repertoires.

The chain links TRBV9 to TRBJ2-2; 7 nucleotides match TRBD1. Sequenced sample: PBMCs. This TCR was recovered from a man aged 18 to 30 in good health and CMV-seronegative. CDR3 DNA sequence: TGTGCCAGCAGCCCTAGACAGGGAGGGGAGCTGTTTTTT. Its translation: CASSPRQGGELFF.